The 19 T cell receptor beta chains presented below share a single source sample, sequenced in a study of T cell responses to AZD1222 COVID-19 vaccine. Sequencing was performed with immunoSEQ multiplex PCR; in TCRdb, only in-frame clones are kept and a portion is missing. The table includes 130,000 or so clones, 85% to 95% detected once. Sequenced here: peripheral blood, sampled on day 0 of MenACWY control vaccination. The receptors here all came from an adult in good health.

The rearrangement links TRBV28 to TRBJ1-2, with D unresolved. CDR3 length: 13 amino acids. Germline V gene data show CDR1 as MDHEN and CDR2 as SYDVKM. Between the trimmed V and J ends, which lost 5 bases and 2 bases, there was a span of 9 bases. CDR3 amino acids: CASSPGFNYGYTF. Here the CDR3 DNA reads TGTGCCAGCAGTCCCGGGTTCAACTATGGCTACACCTTC.

The gene calls are TRBV11-1 and TRBJ2-4, with 9 bases that match TRBD1. CDR3 length: 16 residues. Germline CDR1 reads SGHAT; CDR2 reads FQDESV (reference sequence). V shed 4 bases, J shed 0 bases, and the junction held 4 bases outside the gene matches. The CDR3 region has the DNA TGTGCCAGCAGCTCGGGACAGGGTATAGCCAAAAACATTCAGTACTTC. Translating it yields CASSSGQGIAKNIQYF. Full variable domain (missing parts from reference TRBV11-1 and TRBJ2-4): EAEVAQSPRYKITEKSQAVAFWCDPISGHATLYWYRQILGQGPELLVQFQDESVVDDSQLPKDRFSAERLKGVDSTLKIQPAELGDSAMYLCASSSGQGIAKNIQYFGAGTRLSVL.

The chain joins TRBV6-5 to TRBJ1-1; D is perhaps TRBD1 (5 bases). Looked up from germline, CDR1 is MNHEY and CDR2 is SVGAGI. V lost 6 bases and J lost 5, with 19 bases in between. The CDR3 totals 15 residues. The CDR3 sequence is CASSPAGDRGTEAFF. In nucleotides, the CDR3 is TGTGCCAGCAGCCCGGCGGGGGACCGAGGGACTGAAGCTTTCTTT.

The gene calls are TRBV5-4 and TRBJ1-2; 9 bases align to TRBD1. The CDR3 is made up of 14 amino acids. Losses at the gene ends were 1 base for V and 14 bases for J; bases not matched to a gene: 12. Per germline, CDR1 SGHNT and CDR2 YYREEE (reference sequence). CDR3 protein: CASSLRDRVWARTF. The CDR3, as DNA: TGTGCCAGCAGCTTGCGGGACAGGGTTTGGGCTCGGACCTTC.

The genes are TRBV4-1 and TRBJ1-2, with 7 positions matching TRBD1. The V gene end was trimmed by 1 base and the J gene end by 4 bases; junction bases not matched to a gene: 3. This CDR3 is 14 amino acids long. Germline V gene lookup returns CDR1 MGHRA and CDR2 YSYEKL. The CDR3 nucleotides read TGCGCCAGCAGCCAAGGACAGGGAACCTATGGCTACACCTTC. This encodes CASSQGQGTYGYTF.

The chain combines TRBV15 with TRBJ2-2; no definite D call. CDR3 size: 13 residues. V was clipped by 1 base and J by 6 bases, with 6 bases between them. Germline V lookup: CDR1 LNHNV, CDR2 YYDKDF (reference sequence). CDR3 in amino acids: CATSRGSPGELFF. The CDR3 DNA reads as TGTGCCACCAGCAGAGGAAGTCCCGGGGAGCTGTTTTTT.

The rearrangement joins TRBV5-1 to TRBJ1-1; D uncertain. Trimming cost V 0 bases and J 4 bases, with 10 bases left between them. The V gene's germline CDR1 is SGHRS and CDR2 YFSETQ. The CDR3 is 14 amino acids. The CDR3 nucleotides are TGCGCCAGCAGCTTGGACGGGATCGGCACTGAAGCTTTCTTT. It is translated as CASSLDGIGTEAFF.

The CDR3 loop reads CASSPDRGRFTEAFF. CDR3 coding DNA: TGTGCCAGTAGTCCGGACAGGGGGCGGTTCACTGAAGCTTTCTTT. This chain uses TRBV19 with TRBJ1-1, with TRBD1 matching over 11 bases. The germline V gene has CDR1 LNHDA and CDR2 SQIVND (reference sequence). The CDR3 runs 15 residues. Trimming at V came to 5 bases and at J to 4 bases, leaving 6 bases not matched to a gene.

This clone has just one count. This chain uses TRBV30 with TRBJ2-3; D gene ambiguous. CDR3 length: 12 amino acids. The V end was cut by 1 base, the J end by 0 bases, with 2 bases between. Per germline, CDR1 GTSNPN and CDR2 SVGIG (reference sequence). The CDR3 bases are TGTGCCTGGAGTGCGAGCACAGATACGCAGTATTTT. Its translation is CAWSASTDTQYF.

V usage is TRBV7-2 and J usage is TRBJ1-1; D may be TRBD1 (5 bases). V lost 5 bases and J 2 bases, leaving 9 bases between the germline ends. Germline CDR1 is SGHTA and CDR2 is FQGNSA. The CDR3 consists of 13 residues. The CDR3 region is CASSPTVNTEAFF. In DNA form, the CDR3 reads TGTGCCAGCAGCCCGACAGTAAACACTGAAGCTTTCTTT.

The rearrangement links TRBV2 to TRBJ1-1, with a tentative D call TRBD1 (5 bases). This CDR3 comprises 14 residues. Trimming took off 2 bases at V and 3 bases at J, with 10 bases between the two ends. Germline lookup yields CDR1 SNHLY and CDR2 FYNNEI. Here the CDR3 DNA reads TGTGCCAGCAGTGAATCAGGGTTATACACTGAAGCTTTCTTT. Its translation: CASSESGLYTEAFF.

The rearrangement uses TRBV5-4 and TRBJ2-7, with unresolved D. V was clipped by 4 bases and J by 3 bases, with 11 bases between them. CDR1 is SGHNT, CDR2 YYREEE, per germline (reference sequence). The CDR3 has 13 residues. CDR3 nucleotide sequence: TGTGCCAGCAGCCTGAATACAGTCTACGAGCAGTACTTC. It encodes CASSLNTVYEQYF. Full variable domain (remainder filled in from reference TRBV5-4 and TRBJ2-7): ETGVTQSPTHLIKTRGQQVTLRCSSQSGHNTVSWYQQALGQGPQFIFQYYREEENGRGNFPPRFSGLQFPNYSSELNVNALELDDSALYLCASSLNTVYEQYFGPGTRLTVT.

This chain joins TRBV7-9 and TRBJ2-4, with TRBD2 matching 8 bases. CDR3 size: 17 residues. V lost 7 bases to trimming and J lost 1 base; unmatched junction nucleotides: 12. From germline, CDR1 is SEHNR and CDR2 FQNEAQ (reference sequence). The DNA of the CDR3 is TGTGCCAGCACCAGTACCAGCGGGGGTAGGGCCAAAAACATTCAGTACTTC. Protein product: CASTSTSGGRAKNIQYF. Drawing the rest from reference TRBV7-9 and TRBJ2-4, the complete variable domain is DTGVSQNPRHKITKRGQNVTFRCDPISEHNRLYWYRQTLGQGPEFLTYFQNEAQLEKSRLLSDRFSAERPKGSFSTLEIQRTEQGDSAMYLCASTSTSGGRAKNIQYFGAGTRLSVL.

This clone has just a few counts. The J gene is TRBJ2-2, the V gene TRBV5-4; D call uncertain. The CDR3 is 14 amino acids. CDR1 SGHNT and CDR2 YYREEE come from the germline V gene (reference sequence). V lost 4 bases and J lost 5, with 12 bases in between. CDR3 in amino acids: CASSPEAYTGELFF. The CDR3 DNA reads TGTGCCAGCAGCCCCGAAGCTTATACCGGGGAGCTGTTTTTT. The full variable domain, in which reference TRBV5-4 and TRBJ2-2 provide the parts outside the CDR3, is ETGVTQSPTHLIKTRGQQVTLRCSSQSGHNTVSWYQQALGQGPQFIFQYYREEENGRGNFPPRFSGLQFPNYSSELNVNALELDDSALYLCASSPEAYTGELFFGEGSRLTVL.

The CDR3 nucleotides read TGCGCCAGCAGCTTCGAAGGCTATAATTCACCCCTCCACTTT. Residues: CASSFEGYNSPLHF. The chain is built from TRBV5-1 and TRBJ1-6; D is unclear. Trimming shortened V by 2 bases and J by 3 bases, and 6 bases separated the two germline ends. The CDR3 extends over 14 amino acids. Germline CDR1 SGHRS, CDR2 YFSETQ.

This sequence joins TRBV5-4 and TRBJ2-3; D uncertain. Germline values: CDR1 SGHNT, CDR2 YYREEE (reference sequence). The CDR3 contains 13 residues. Between the trimmed V and J ends, which lost 0 bases and 4 bases, there was a span of 6 bases. Here the CDR3 reads CASSLEVADTQYF. CDR3 in DNA: TGTGCCAGCAGCTTGGAAGTGGCAGATACGCAGTATTTT.

CDR3 bases: TGTGCCAGCAGTTTATCAGGCGGCTTTAATGAAAAACTGTTTTTT. Translating gives CASSLSGGFNEKLFF. The chain employs TRBV27 and TRBJ1-4; unclear D gene. The CDR3 consists of 15 residues. Trimming shortened V by 0 bases and J by 4 bases, and 9 bases separated the two germline ends. The germline V gene has CDR1 MNHEY and CDR2 SMNVEV (reference sequence).

The genes are TRBV12-3 or TRBV12-4 and TRBJ1-2, with a tentative D call TRBD1 (5 bases). V was cut by 1 base and J by 6 bases, with 6 bases left in between. The CDR3 sequence is 12 residues long. CDR3 DNA: TGTGCCAGCAGTTTAGGCAGGGATGGCTACACCTTC. Its protein is CASSLGRDGYTF.

The J gene is TRBJ1-3, the V gene TRBV30; 8 positions agree with TRBD1. From germline, CDR1 is GTSNPN and CDR2 SVGIG (reference sequence). The CDR3 has 14 amino acids. With V trimmed by 4 bases and J by 0 bases, 2 bases remained unmatched. The CDR3 coding sequence is TGTGCCTGGACAGGGGGCCACTCTGGAAACACCATATATTTT. Residues: CAWTGGHSGNTIYF.